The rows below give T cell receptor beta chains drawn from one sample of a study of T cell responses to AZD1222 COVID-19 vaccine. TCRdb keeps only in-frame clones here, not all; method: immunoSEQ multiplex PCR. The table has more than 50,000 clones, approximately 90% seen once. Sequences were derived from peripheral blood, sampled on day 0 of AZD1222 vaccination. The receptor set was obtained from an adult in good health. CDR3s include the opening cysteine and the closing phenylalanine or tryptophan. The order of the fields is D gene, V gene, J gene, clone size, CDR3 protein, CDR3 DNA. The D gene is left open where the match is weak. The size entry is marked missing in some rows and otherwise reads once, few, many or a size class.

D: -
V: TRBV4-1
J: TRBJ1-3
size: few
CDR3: CASSQVGDSGNTIYF
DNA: TGCGCCAGCAGCCAAGTTGGAGACTCTGGAAACACCATATATTTT

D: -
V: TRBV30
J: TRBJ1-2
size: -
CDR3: CAWSRSLQGGGYGYTF
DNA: TGTGCCTGGAGCCGATCCCTACAGGGAGGAGGCTATGGCTACACCTTC

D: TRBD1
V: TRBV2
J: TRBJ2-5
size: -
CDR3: CASSWGGQGKETQYF
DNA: TGTGCCAGCAGTTGGGGGGGACAGGGAAAAGAGACCCAGTACTTC

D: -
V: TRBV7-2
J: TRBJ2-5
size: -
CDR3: CASSTAYAETQYF
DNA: TGTGCCAGCAGCACAGCCTATGCGGAGACCCAGTACTTC

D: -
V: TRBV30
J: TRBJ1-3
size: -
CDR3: CAWSVQGDTIYF
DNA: TGTGCCTGGAGTGTACAGGGTGACACCATATATTTT

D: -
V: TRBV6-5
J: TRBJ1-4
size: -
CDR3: CASSNQGIANEKLFF
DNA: TGTGCCAGCAGTAATCAGGGTATAGCTAATGAAAAACTGTTTTTT

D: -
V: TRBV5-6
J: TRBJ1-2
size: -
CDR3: CASSLGDRVNYGYTF
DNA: TGTGCCAGCAGCTTGGGTGACAGAGTAAACTATGGCTACACCTTC

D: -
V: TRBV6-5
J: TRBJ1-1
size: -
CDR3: CASSQREGSTEAFF
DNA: TGTGCCAGCAGCCAGAGGGAGGGTAGCACTGAAGCTTTCTTT

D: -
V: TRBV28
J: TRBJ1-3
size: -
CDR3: CASSLRSSGNTIYF
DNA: TGTGCCAGCAGTTTACGCAGCTCTGGAAACACCATATATTTT

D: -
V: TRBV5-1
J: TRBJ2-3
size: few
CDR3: CASSLLRGTDTQYF
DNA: TGCGCCAGCAGCTTGTTGCGGGGCACAGATACGCAGTATTTT

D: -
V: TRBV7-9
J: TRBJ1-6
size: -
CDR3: CASSLADNSPLHF
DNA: TGTGCCAGCAGCTTAGCTGATAATTCACCCCTCCACTTT

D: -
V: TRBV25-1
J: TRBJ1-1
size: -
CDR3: CASSAGGMNTEAFF
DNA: TGTGCCAGCAGTGCGGGCGGAATGAACACTGAAGCTTTCTTT

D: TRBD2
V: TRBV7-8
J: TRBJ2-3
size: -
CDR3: CASSAGVTDTQYF
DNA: TGTGCCAGCAGCGCGGGGGTTACAGATACGCAGTATTTT

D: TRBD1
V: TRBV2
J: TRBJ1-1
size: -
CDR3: CASRFRGANTEAFF
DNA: TGTGCCAGCAGATTCAGGGGGGCGAACACTGAAGCTTTCTTT

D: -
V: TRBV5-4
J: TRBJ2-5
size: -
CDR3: CASSLQVQETQYF
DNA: TGTGCCAGCAGCTTACAGGTCCAAGAGACCCAGTACTTC

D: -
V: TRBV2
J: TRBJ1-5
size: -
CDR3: CASSGKAAPNQPQHF
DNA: TGTGCCAGCAGTGGGAAAGCGGCCCCGAATCAGCCCCAGCATTTT

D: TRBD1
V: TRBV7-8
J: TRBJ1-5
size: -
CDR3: CASSLRDRGSNQPQHF
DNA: TGTGCCAGCAGCTTGAGGGACAGGGGTAGCAATCAGCCCCAGCATTTT

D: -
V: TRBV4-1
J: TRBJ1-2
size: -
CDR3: CASSQGTGSYGYTF
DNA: TGCGCCAGCAGCCAAGGTACAGGGAGCTATGGCTACACCTTC

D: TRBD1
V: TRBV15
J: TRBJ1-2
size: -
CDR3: CATSNLGQGAGYGYTF
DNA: TGTGCCACCAGCAACCTCGGACAGGGGGCTGGCTATGGCTACACCTTC

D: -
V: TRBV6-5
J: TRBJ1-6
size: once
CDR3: CASRRDRSDPLHF
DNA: TGTGCCAGCAGGAGAGACAGGTCTGACCCCCTCCACTTT

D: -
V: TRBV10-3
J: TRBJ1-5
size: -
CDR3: CAISEGGGTRNQPQHF
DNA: TGTGCCATCAGTGAAGGGGGTGGGACACGTAATCAGCCCCAGCATTTT

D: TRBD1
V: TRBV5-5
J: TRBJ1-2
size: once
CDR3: CASSLSGQGLYYGYTF
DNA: TGTGCCAGCAGCTTGAGTGGACAGGGTCTATACTATGGCTACACCTTC

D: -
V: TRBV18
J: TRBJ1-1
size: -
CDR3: CASSPGANTEAFF
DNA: TGTGCCAGCTCACCAGGGGCGAACACTGAAGCTTTCTTT